This T cell receptor (beta chain) was recorded in a study of blood T cells in healthy people across ages. The second PCR ran about 6 to 11 cycles with a sample-barcoded 5' primer and J-beta primers. TCRdb independently ran MiXCR on the 5' RACE reads; one entry per CDR3 protein. The table lists 1,500,000 or so distinct CDR3 sequences, 40% to 45% of them singletons. Germline V gene sequence: CDR1 GTSNPN, CDR2 SVGIG (reference sequence). V was trimmed by 5 bases and J by 0 bases, leaving 7 bases between them. The CDR3 spans 12 residues. This clonotype was counted between two and nine times. The sample taken for sequencing was blood. The V and J genes are TRBV30 and TRBJ1-1, with TRBD1 as a possible D gene (5 bases). This clonotype originated in a woman between 18 and 29 years old in good health. CDR3 in DNA: TGTGCCTGGGGACACCTGAACACTGAAGCTTTCTTT. Amino acids: CAWGHLNTEAFF.